These T cell receptor beta chains were read from a single sample in a study of cytomegalovirus exposure and HLA in healthy donors. Method: immunoSEQ multiplex PCR; TCRdb's copy keeps in-frame clones and lacks some. The sample has 140,000 or so clones; less than 85% are singletons. Sequencing used PBMCs. All receptors derive from a man aged 35 to 55 in good health and CMV-seronegative. The CDR3 runs from the conserved cysteine through the conserved F or W. D genes are given only for firm matches. Clone size, where shown, is once, few, many, or a class for clones that have expanded.

TRBV10-3	TRBD2	once	TRBJ2-5	TGTGCCACCAGTGGCGGGAGGGGAGAGACCCAGTACTTC	CATSGGRGETQYF
TRBV5-1	TRBD2	-	TRBJ2-7	TGCGCCAGCAACCCCCGGGGGGGACGCTGGGACGGCGAGCAGTACTTC	CASNPRGGRWDGEQYF
TRBV7-9	TRBD2	-	TRBJ2-3	TGTGCCAGCAGCTTCTCGACTAGCGGACTCGCGGATACGCAGTATTTT	CASSFSTSGLADTQYF
TRBV6-5	TRBD1	-	TRBJ2-7	TGTGCCAGCAGTTACTCGGACAGGGCCCACGACGAGCAGTACTTC	CASSYSDRAHDEQYF
TRBV4-1	-	-	TRBJ2-7	TGCGCCAGCAGCCAAGACCCAGGGGCTGTCGTTTCCTACGAGCAGTACTTC	CASSQDPGAVVSYEQYF
TRBV19	-	-	TRBJ2-7	TGTGCCAGTAGTATCCGCAGGGGAAGTTCCTACGAGCAGTACTTC	CASSIRRGSSYEQYF
TRBV2	TRBD2	-	TRBJ2-1	TGTGCCAGCCTCAAGGCTAGCGGGGGGGGCTACAATGAGCAGTTCTTC	CASLKASGGGYNEQFF
TRBV6-6	TRBD1	-	TRBJ1-1	TGTGCCAGCAGTCGACAGGGCGCTTTCACTGAAGCTTTCTTT	CASSRQGAFTEAFF
TRBV27	-	few	TRBJ1-6	TGTGCCAGCAGTTTCCTACAGCAAAATTCACCCCTCCACTTT	CASSFLQQNSPLHF
TRBV9	-	-	TRBJ1-4	TGTGCCAGCAGCGTAGGGATCGGGGGTGGTAATGAAAAACTGTTTTTT	CASSVGIGGGNEKLFF
TRBV29-1	TRBD1	-	TRBJ1-6	TGCAGCGTGGGACAGGGGCAGGGATCACCCCTCCACTTT	CSVGQGQGSPLHF
TRBV7-6	-	-	TRBJ2-1	TGTGCCAGCAGCTTAGCGGAGGAGAATGAGCAGTTCTTC	CASSLAEENEQFF
TRBV30	-	-	TRBJ2-3	TGTGCCTGGAGTGTATTCGGGAATACGCAGTATTTT	CAWSVFGNTQYF
TRBV7-8	-	-	TRBJ2-1	TGTGCCAGCAGCTTTCCAGGTGGGGGGTATGGGCAGTTCTTC	CASSFPGGGYGQFF
TRBV13	TRBD1	once	TRBJ2-7	TGTGCCAGCAGCCCCGGACAGGGGAGTGGCACCTACGAGCAGTACTTC	CASSPGQGSGTYEQYF
TRBV5-1	TRBD2	-	TRBJ2-5	TGCGCCAGCGGCCCCTGGCGGGAGCAAGAGACCCAGTACTTC	CASGPWREQETQYF
TRBV19	-	-	TRBJ2-1	TGTGCCAGTAGCCCCGACTGGGGCCCTGGCAGCGATGAGCAGTTCTTC	CASSPDWGPGSDEQFF
TRBV9	TRBD1	-	TRBJ2-7	TGTGCCAGCAGCGCAGGGGCCGGGACAGGAGCCTACGAGCAGTACTTC	CASSAGAGTGAYEQYF
TRBV11-2	-	once	TRBJ2-7	TGTGCCAGCAGCTTAAACCCCGAGGGCTCCTACGAGCAGTACTTC	CASSLNPEGSYEQYF
TRBV5-1	TRBD2	-	TRBJ2-3	TGCGCCAGCAGCCCCGTCGTGCTAGCGGGGACCACAGATACGCAGTATTTT	CASSPVVLAGTTDTQYF
TRBV11-2	-	-	TRBJ2-4	TGTGCCAGCAGCTTACGGTATCCCAACTCTCTAGCCAAAAACAGTCAGTACTTC	CASSLRYPNSLAKNSQYF
TRBV11-2	-	-	TRBJ2-3	TGTGCCAGCAGCTTAGATCACGGAGATACGCAGTATTTT	CASSLDHGDTQYF
TRBV7-9	-	-	TRBJ1-2	TGTGCCAGCCGCAGGTGGCAACAGGGTGGACACACCTTC	CASRRWQQGGHTF
TRBV4-2	TRBD2	-	TRBJ2-7	TGTGCCAGCAGCCAAGCGACTAGCGGGAGGGAGCAGTACTTC	CASSQATSGREQYF
TRBV6-5	-	few	TRBJ2-7	TGTGCCAGTCCGAACCCAGGGGCCCACTACGAGCAGTACTTC	CASPNPGAHYEQYF
TRBV5-1	TRBD1	-	TRBJ2-3	TGCGCCAGCAGGGACAGGGGGAGCACAGATACGCAGTATTTT	CASRDRGSTDTQYF
TRBV23-1	TRBD2	-	TRBJ2-2	TGCGCCAGCAGTCAGCAAAGGACTAGCGGGAGTCCCGGGGAGCTGTTTTTT	CASSQQRTSGSPGELFF
TRBV16	TRBD1	-	TRBJ2-7	TGTGCCAGCAGCCAATCATTGGGACAGGGTTATCACGAGCAGTACTTC	CASSQSLGQGYHEQYF
TRBV19	TRBD1	few	TRBJ2-5	TGTGCCAGTAGTACAACCGGGACAGGGGGCGAGACCCAGTACTTC	CASSTTGTGGETQYF
TRBV5-1	TRBD1	-	TRBJ2-4	TGCGCCAGCAGCTTGGCAGGGGGCCTAGCCAAAAACATTCAGTACTTC	CASSLAGGLAKNIQYF
TRBV6-1	-	-	TRBJ1-2	TGTGCCAGCAGTGACTCGCAGGTTGGCTACACCTTC	CASSDSQVGYTF
TRBV5-5	-	-	TRBJ2-1	TGTGCCAGCAGCTTGGTAAGAGGGGAGCAGTTCTTC	CASSLVRGEQFF
TRBV21-1	-	-	TRBJ2-7	TGTGCCAGCAGCAAAGGAAGGGGCCCCTACGAGCAGTACTTC	CASSKGRGPYEQYF
TRBV19	TRBD2	-	TRBJ2-5	TGTGCCAGTAGTATCCTGGGAGGGGAGACCCAGTACTTC	CASSILGGETQYF
TRBV7-9	TRBD1	-	TRBJ2-2	TGTGCCAGCAGCTCAACCCCCCCAGGGGGCCACGGGGAGCTGTTTTTT	CASSSTPPGGHGELFF
TRBV28	-	-	TRBJ2-5	TGTGCCAGCCCGACCGACAGCACACAAGAGACCCAGTACTTC	CASPTDSTQETQYF
TRBV5-6	-	-	TRBJ2-5	TGTGCCAGCAGCTTGACCGGGGTCGGGGAGACCCAGTACTTC	CASSLTGVGETQYF
TRBV5-1	-	-	TRBJ2-7	TGCGCCAGCAGCTTGGAGTCAGGGCCGTACGAGCAGTACTTC	CASSLESGPYEQYF
TRBV5-4	TRBD2	once	TRBJ2-3	TGTGCCAGCAGCCTACTAGCGGGAGGGCCCTCTAGCACAGATGCGCAGTATTTT	CASSLLAGGPSSTDAQYF
TRBV29-1	-	few	TRBJ2-7	TGCAGCGTTGACTTATCGGACAGTTACGAGCAGTACTTC	CSVDLSDSYEQYF
TRBV4-2	-	-	TRBJ2-1	TGTGCCAGCAGCCAAGATCGGGGCGGGGAAACCTACAATGAGCAGTTCTTC	CASSQDRGGETYNEQFF
TRBV10-2	TRBD1	-	TRBJ1-1	TGCGCCAGCCCCCGGGACAGGGCTGAAGCTTTCTTT	CASPRDRAEAFF
TRBV19	-	-	TRBJ2-5	TGTGCCAGTAGTATAGACAGGGATTGGCAAGAGACCCAGTACTTC	CASSIDRDWQETQYF
TRBV10-3	TRBD2	once	TRBJ2-2	TGTGCCATCCGACAGCGGGAGACGGGCGGGGAGCTGTTTTTT	CAIRQRETGGELFF
TRBV15	-	-	TRBJ1-1	TGTGCCACCAGCAGACGGGGAAACACTGAAGCTTTCTTT	CATSRRGNTEAFF
TRBV2	TRBD2	few	TRBJ2-5	TGTGCCAGCTGGGGACTAGCGCGGGAGACCCAGTACTTC	CASWGLARETQYF
TRBV4-1	TRBD2	-	TRBJ2-2	TGCGCCAGCAGCAAAGAGACTAGCGGGAGGCCGAGGACCGGGGAGCTGTTTTTT	CASSKETSGRPRTGELFF
TRBV5-1	TRBD2	few	TRBJ2-3	TGCGCCAGCAGCCTAACCGGGACTAGCGGAGGCACAGATACGCAGTATTTT	CASSLTGTSGGTDTQYF
TRBV5-1	TRBD2	-	TRBJ2-3	TGCGCCAGCAGATCCGGGACTAGCCCCAGCACAGATACGCAGTATTTT	CASRSGTSPSTDTQYF
TRBV10-3	-	-	TRBJ1-5	TGTGCCATCAGTCTGGACGGGGATCAGCCCCAGCATTTT	CAISLDGDQPQHF
TRBV10-3	TRBD2	-	TRBJ2-7	TGTGCCATCAGTGAACCTAGCGGGGGGTCCGAGCAGTACTTC	CAISEPSGGSEQYF
TRBV11-3	-	-	TRBJ2-1	TGTGCCAGCAGCTTAAGGTCAGGTGACAATGAGCAGTTCTTC	CASSLRSGDNEQFF
TRBV5-1	TRBD2	-	TRBJ2-2	TGCGCCAGCAGCTCTCGACTAGCGGCGAACACCGGGGAGCTGTTTTTT	CASSSRLAANTGELFF
TRBV11-2	-	once	TRBJ1-4	TGTGCCAGCAGCTTATGGCCCCACAGGGTCGCAACTAATGAAAAACTGTTTTTT	CASSLWPHRVATNEKLFF
TRBV30	TRBD1	-	TRBJ1-1	TGTGCCTGGATGACAGGGACGAACACTGAAGCTTTCTTT	CAWMTGTNTEAFF